A single sample gave rise to the 26 T cell receptor beta chains below, sequenced in a study of post-analysis software for immune sequencing data. The study, taken as a whole, reports: In patients, TRBV5-6, TRBV5-1 and TRBV20-1 belonged to four or five TRBV segments found more frequently than in controls.

These receptors have no known antigen. Carried by the TCR beta cDNA libraries were unique molecular identifiers. Each CDR3 protein is one row after TCRdb ran MiXCR on the PCR reads. The repertoire holds some 690,000 distinct CDR3 sequences, 30% seen once, with around 0.55% in the top ten. The specimen sequenced was blood. The receptors here all came from a girl aged 5 to 17 with multiple sclerosis.

There are a few counts of this clonotype. The rearrangement uses TRBV24-1 and TRBJ1-1; D is ambiguous. The length of the CDR3 is 13 residues. Trimming stripped 6 bases from V and 4 bases from J, with 11 bases between. Germline V gene data show CDR1 as KGHDR and CDR2 as SFDVKD. CDR3 nucleotides: TGTGCCACCAGTTGGCAGGCGAGCACTGAAGCTTTCTTT. Translated, it gives CATSWQASTEAFF.

The V gene is TRBV6-5, the J gene TRBJ2-1, with no clear D. V shed 5 bases and J shed 1 base, with 9 bases lying between them. CDR1 and CDR2 (germline): MNHEY, SVGAGI. The CDR3 loop spans 14 amino acids. This chain's CDR3 is CASSGSRSYNEQFF. CDR3 nucleotides: TGTGCCAGCAGTGGTTCCCGATCCTACAATGAGCAGTTCTTC.

This clonotype was seen only a few times. This chain joins TRBV29-1 and TRBJ1-4; 11 bases align to TRBD1. Germline V gives CDR1 SQVTM, CDR2 ANQGSEA. This CDR3 comprises 14 residues. The trim removed 7 bases at V and 5 bases at J, leaving 6 bases unmatched. In DNA, the CDR3 is TGCAGCGCCGAAGGACAGGGGGCGAATGAAAAACTGTTTTTT. Translated, it gives CSAEGQGANEKLFF.

The rearrangement uses TRBV20-1 and TRBJ2-5; 9 nucleotides match TRBD2. The germline CDR1 and CDR2 sequences are DFQATT and SNEGSKA (reference sequence). V was pared by 8 bases and J by 2 bases, with 9 bases of the junction left unmatched. CDR3 length: 14 amino acids. The CDR3 loop is CSSDAGGVQETQYF. CDR3 in DNA: TGCAGTTCCGACGCGGGGGGGGTTCAAGAGACCCAGTACTTC.

This chain connects TRBV4-1 to TRBJ1-4, with 8 bases matching TRBD1. The V and J ends lost 2 bases and 7 bases, in that order; junction bases with no gene match: 3. CDR1 is MGHRA and CDR2 is YSYEKL in the germline V gene. This CDR3 contains 14 residues. The CDR3 reads CASSQRTGLEKLFF. The CDR3 DNA is TGCGCCAGCAGCCAAAGGACAGGGCTTGAAAAACTGTTTTTT.

J is TRBJ2-6 and V is TRBV6-6, with 9 bases identical to TRBD1. Germline CDR1 reads MNHNY; CDR2 reads SVGAGI (reference sequence). V dropped 5 bases and J dropped 0; count of bases not matched to a gene: 5. This CDR3 is built from 17 residues. CDR3 protein: CASSRTGEPSGANVLTF. The CDR3 bases are TGTGCCAGCAGTAGGACAGGGGAGCCCTCTGGGGCCAACGTCCTGACTTTC.

This clonotype has more than one count but fewer than ten. The chain joins TRBV7-9 to TRBJ2-1, with TRBD2 matching 8 bases. V trimming: 4 bases; J trimming: 6 bases; junction bases outside the gene matches: 8. The CDR3 has 15 amino acids. Per the germline V gene, CDR1 is SEHNR and CDR2 is FQNEAQ (reference sequence). CDR3 residues: CASSSEGGLVNEQFF. As DNA, the CDR3 is TGTGCCAGCAGCTCCGAGGGGGGACTAGTCAATGAGCAGTTCTTC.

The chain employs TRBV4-3 and TRBJ1-5, with unresolved D. CDR1 and CDR2 from the germline V gene are LGHNA and YSLEER. V shed 0 bases and J shed 5 bases, with 11 bases lying between them. This CDR3 has 15 amino acids. The CDR3 protein is CASSQDPGGDQPQHF. The CDR3 bases are TGCGCCAGCAGCCAAGATCCTGGAGGCGATCAGCCCCAGCATTTT.

The rearrangement joins TRBV12-3 or TRBV12-4 to TRBJ2-1, with D unclear. The length of the CDR3 is 15 residues. V lost 5 bases and J 0 bases, leaving 11 bases between the germline ends. The CDR3 DNA sequence: TGTGCCAGCAGTCCTACTCCTAGCTCCTACAATGAGCAGTTCTTC. Translating it yields CASSPTPSSYNEQFF.

This sequence joins TRBV14 and TRBJ2-1; 8 bases are a match to TRBD2. The CDR3 consists of 15 residues. Germline CDR1 and CDR2: SGHDN and FVKESK. The junction had 5 bases not matched to a gene; V was cut back by 0 bases and J by 7 bases. This CDR3 reads CASSQDRVAGNEQFF. The CDR3, as DNA: TGTGCCAGCAGCCAAGATCGCGTAGCGGGAAATGAGCAGTTCTTC.

The V call is TRBV28, the J call TRBJ2-7; a possible D gene is TRBD2 (6 bases). Trimming pared 2 bases from V and 2 bases from J, leaving 13 bases between. The CDR3 spans 15 residues. Looked up from germline, CDR1 is MDHEN and CDR2 is SYDVKM. The CDR3 bases are TGTGCCAGCAGTTTACCGGGACTGGTAACCTACGAGCAGTACTTC. Residues: CASSLPGLVTYEQYF.

The chain is built from TRBV6-2 or TRBV6-3 and TRBJ2-5; tentatively, D is TRBD1 (6 bases). The CDR3 totals 14 residues. V lost 4 bases to trimming and J lost 3 bases, with 12 bases between them. Germline V gives CDR1 MNHEY, CDR2 SVGEGT. The CDR3 here is CASSLDRVKETQYF. The CDR3 DNA is TGTGCCAGCAGTTTGGACAGAGTAAAAGAGACCCAGTACTTC.

This chain uses TRBV20-1 with TRBJ2-2; 7 bases agree with TRBD1. Per the germline V gene, CDR1 is DFQATT and CDR2 is SNEGSKA (reference sequence). With 1 base clipped from V and 4 bases from J, the junction kept 9 bases outside the gene matches. The CDR3 is made up of 16 amino acids. Written as DNA, the CDR3 is TGCAGTGCTAGAGCGGTCGAGGGGGCAGGCACCGGGGAGCTGTTTTTT. This sequence encodes CSARAVEGAGTGELFF.

In its sample, this clonotype was seen many times. The chain combines TRBV5-1 with TRBJ2-1, with a weak D call TRBD1 (5 bases). The CDR3 totals 15 residues. The V gene's germline CDR1 is SGHRS and CDR2 YFSETQ. V was trimmed by 4 bases and J by 3 bases, leaving 14 bases between them. CDR3 coding DNA: TGCGCCAGCAGCCCAGGGTCCCAAAGCTACAATGAGCAGTTCTTC. Residues: CASSPGSQSYNEQFF.

Worth noting for this clonotype: The CDR3 does not end in the conserved phenylalanine or tryptophan, so this is likely a read error. The CDR3 region is CASSFGLGNEQFS. CDR3 DNA sequence: TGTGCCAGCAGCTTCGGACTAGGCAATGAGCAGTTCTCC. The V call is TRBV7-9, the J call TRBJ2-1, with 7 bases lining up with TRBD2. V lost 3 bases to trimming and J lost 6 bases; unmatched junction nucleotides: 2. Germline lookup yields CDR1 SEHNR and CDR2 FQNEAQ (reference sequence). This CDR3 spans 13 amino acids.

The V gene is TRBV20-1, the J gene TRBJ2-2; no clear D gene. The ends were cut back, 5 bases at V and 3 bases at J, with 10 bases in the middle. CDR1 and CDR2 (germline): DFQATT, SNEGSKA (reference sequence). There are 13 residues in the CDR3. The CDR3 reads CSAGRPDTGELFF. The CDR3 DNA is TGCAGTGCTGGTCGCCCGGACACCGGGGAGCTGTTTTTT.

The rearrangement links TRBV30 to TRBJ1-2; D not resolved. Per the germline V gene, CDR1 is GTSNPN and CDR2 is SVGIG (reference sequence). V lost 5 bases and J 3 bases, leaving 13 bases between the germline ends. This CDR3 is built from 13 residues. The DNA for the CDR3 is TGTGCCTGGGTGTCGGAATCCTACTATGGCTACACCTTC. This codes for CAWVSESYYGYTF.

The gene calls are TRBV29-1 and TRBJ1-1; possible D gene TRBD1, 5 bases. The CDR3 is made up of 12 amino acids. CDR1 SQVTM and CDR2 ANQGSEA come from the germline V gene. With 6 bases removed from V and 0 bases from J, the gap between germline ends came to 8 bases. The CDR3 here is CSVATVNTEAFF. The CDR3 DNA reads TGCAGCGTAGCGACAGTGAACACTGAAGCTTTCTTT.

The chain couples TRBV28 to TRBJ1-6; 8 bases match TRBD1. Trimming at V came to 6 bases and at J to 12 bases, leaving 13 bases not matched to a gene. In germline, CDR1 is MDHEN, CDR2 SYDVKM. CDR3 length equals 15 residues. The CDR3: CASSPGTGWGGPLHF. The CDR3 DNA is TGTGCCAGCAGCCCGGGGACAGGCTGGGGGGGACCCCTCCACTTT.

This clonotype was found a few times. The chain joins TRBV6-2 or TRBV6-3 to TRBJ2-7, with D hard to call. Germline V gives CDR1 MNHEY, CDR2 SVGEGT. CDR3 size: 11 residues. V was cut by 2 bases and J by 12 bases, with 11 bases left in between. Here the CDR3 reads CASSYPGTLYF. For the CDR3, the DNA is TGTGCCAGCAGTTACCCCGGAACTCTGTACTTC.

The chain combines TRBV2 with TRBJ2-7; a weak D match, TRBD1 (5 bases). CDR1 and CDR2 from the germline V gene are SNHLY and FYNNEI. This CDR3 spans 11 amino acids. Trimming removed 9 bases from V and 6 bases from J, with 12 bases in between. CDR3 nucleotide sequence: TGTGCCAGGGAAACAGGACGCGAGCAGTACTTC. This sequence encodes CARETGREQYF.

V and J are TRBV28 and TRBJ2-5; D may be TRBD2 (6 bases). The CDR3 contains 15 residues. Germline CDR1 MDHEN, CDR2 SYDVKM. Trimming took off 7 bases at V and 4 bases at J, with 19 bases between the two ends. CDR3 sequence reads: CASNRLREARETQYF. CDR3 coding DNA: TGTGCCAGCAATCGGCTGAGGGAGGCCCGAGAGACCCAGTACTTC.

The rearrangement joins TRBV5-1 to TRBJ2-7; tentatively, D is TRBD1 (6 bases). V gave up 1 base and J gave up 5 bases, with 13 bases separating them. Germline values: CDR1 SGHRS, CDR2 YFSETQ. CDR3 length: 14 amino acids. The CDR3 sequence is CASSLRQGKDEQYF. The CDR3 DNA follows: TGCGCCAGCAGCTTGCGGCAGGGGAAGGACGAGCAGTACTTC.

To note about this clonotype: This may be a read error, as it is one base from a much larger clone. CDR3 sequence: CASSPGQLSDQPQHF. As DNA, the CDR3 is TGTGCCAGCAGTCCGGGACAGCTTAGCGATCAGCCCCAGCATTTT. The chain couples TRBV6-5 to TRBJ1-5; the match to TRBD1 covers 7 bases. Germline-derived CDR1 and CDR2 are MNHEY and SVGAGI. There are 15 residues in the CDR3.

The rearrangement uses TRBV5-4 and TRBJ2-1; D is undetermined. Germline CDR1 and CDR2: SGHNT and YYREEE (reference sequence). The CDR3 length is 13 residues. The V and J ends lost 4 bases and 7 bases respectively, with 12 bases between them. CDR3 sequence (DNA): TGTGCCAGCAGCCCGATGATGGGAAATGAGCAGTTCTTC. It codes for CASSPMMGNEQFF.

The chain uses TRBV10-3 and TRBJ1-1; 8 bases fit TRBD1. The CDR3 runs to 14 residues. Germline values: CDR1 ENHRY, CDR2 SYGVKD. Unmatched junction bases numbered 7, after V lost 3 bases and J lost 7 bases. CDR3 residues: CAISDRDRSIEAFF. As DNA, the CDR3 is TGTGCCATCAGTGACCGGGACAGGAGTATTGAAGCTTTCTTT.